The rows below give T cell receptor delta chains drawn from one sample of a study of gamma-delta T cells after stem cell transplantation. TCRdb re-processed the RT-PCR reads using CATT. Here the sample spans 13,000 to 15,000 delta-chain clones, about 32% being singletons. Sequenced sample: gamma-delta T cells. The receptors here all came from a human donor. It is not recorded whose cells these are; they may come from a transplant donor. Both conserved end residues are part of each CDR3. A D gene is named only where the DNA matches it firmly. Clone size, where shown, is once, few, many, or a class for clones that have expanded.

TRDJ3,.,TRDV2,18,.,TGTGCCTGTGACACCGTTGGGACGAGCTCCTGGGACACCCGACAGATGTTTTTC,CACDTVGTSSWDTRQMFF
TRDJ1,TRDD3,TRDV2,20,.,TGTGCCTGTGACACTGCTTCCTCCCGGGCGCGAGCTGGGGGAGACGGTACTCTCATCTTT,CACDTASSRARAGGDGTLIF
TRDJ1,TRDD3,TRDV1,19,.,TGTGCTATTTGCTCAACACGGGGGGATAGCGCCACCATATCCGATAAACTCATCTTT,CAICSTRGDSATISDKLIF
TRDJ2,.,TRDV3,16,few,TGTGCCTGTACACCCTGTAAGGGTTCTTTGACAGCACAACTCTTCTTT,CACTPCKGSLTAQLFF
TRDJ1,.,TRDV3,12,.,TGTGCCTGGAAGACCCAAAGCCCAAAACTCATCTTT,CAWKTQSPKLIF
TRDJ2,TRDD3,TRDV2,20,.,TGTGCCTGTGACACCGTACTGGGGGATACTAGCTTTAGAAAAACAGCACAACTCTTCTTT,CACDTVLGDTSFRKTAQLFF
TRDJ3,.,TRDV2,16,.,TGTGCCTGTGACAGGGTGGGGGTTGCAGACACCCGACAGATGTTTTTC,CACDRVGVADTRQMFF
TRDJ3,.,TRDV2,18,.,TGTGCCTGTGACACGGTAGGATTTTTATCCTGGGACACCCGACAGATGTTTTTC,CACDTVGFLSWDTRQMFF
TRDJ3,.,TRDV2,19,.,TGTGCCTGTGACTCCATGGGGGTACGGAACGCCTGGGACACCCGACAGATGTTTTTC,CACDSMGVRNAWDTRQMFF
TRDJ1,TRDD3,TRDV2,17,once,TGTGCCTGTGACACCTTAACTGGGGGATTTTACACCGATAAACTCATCTTT,CACDTLTGGFYTDKLIF
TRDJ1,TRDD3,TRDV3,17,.,TGTGCCTTCAGGTTGCCCCTCAACTGGGGGATACTCGATAAACTCATCTTT,CAFRLPLNWGILDKLIF
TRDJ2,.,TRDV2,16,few,TGTGCCTGTGACACGGTGGGGGTTGCTTTGACAGCACAACTCTTCTTT,CACDTVGVALTAQLFF
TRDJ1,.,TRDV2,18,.,TGTGCCTGTGACACCTATGGGGGGGAGACCATGTACACCGATAAACTCATCTTT,CACDTYGGETMYTDKLIF
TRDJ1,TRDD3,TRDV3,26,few,TGTGCCTATACTCTTCCGAAGTACTGGGGGATGCAAAGGCGCTCACTCTATCTTGGGATACTCGATAAACTCATCTTT,CAYTLPKYWGMQRRSLYLGILDKLIF
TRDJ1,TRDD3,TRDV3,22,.,TGTGCCTTTTCTCGGCTGACCTGGGTACTGGGGGACATAACGTCGTACACCGATAAACTCATCTTT,CAFSRLTWVLGDITSYTDKLIF
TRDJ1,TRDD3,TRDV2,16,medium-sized,TGTGCCTGTGACTCTATCAGTGGGGGATACTTTAGGGAACTCATCTTT,CACDSISGGYFRELIF
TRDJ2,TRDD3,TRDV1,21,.,TGTGCTCTTGGGGAACTGAACGGTAACTGGGGGAACCCTCATTTGACAGCACAACTCTTCTTT,CALGELNGNWGNPHLTAQLFF
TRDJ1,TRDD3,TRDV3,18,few,TGTGCCTCTAAGGACTTTTGGGGGATAAATTGCTACACCGATAAACTCATCTTT,CASKDFWGINCYTDKLIF
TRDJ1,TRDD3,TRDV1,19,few,TGTGCTCTTGGGGACTTATTTTATCTGGGGATAGGGGACACCGATAAACTCATCTTT,CALGDLFYLGIGDTDKLIF
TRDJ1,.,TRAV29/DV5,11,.,TGTGCAGCAAGCGCCCGAGCAAAACTCATCTTT,CAASARAKLIF
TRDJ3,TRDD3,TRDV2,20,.,TGTGCCTGTGACACCGTACTGGGGGATATCATCTCCTGTGACACCCGCCAGATGTTTTTC,CACDTVLGDIISCDTRQMFF
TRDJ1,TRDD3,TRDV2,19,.,TGTGCCTGTGACCCTCTCGTACTGGGGGATACGCTATACACCGATAAACTCATCTTT,CACDPLVLGDTLYTDKLIF
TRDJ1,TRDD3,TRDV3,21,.,TGTGCCTCTATGGCCCAATGTTCCCTCCTTCAGCTGGGGGATACTTGGGATAAACTCATCTTT,CASMAQCSLLQLGDTWDKLIF
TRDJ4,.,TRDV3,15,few,TGTGCCTTTGTGTTCCCCCTTCGGACCACCACAACCCTGATCTTT,CAFVFPLRTTTTLIF
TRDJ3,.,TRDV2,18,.,TGTGCCTGTGACACCGGGTCCTTCTACTCCTGGGACACCCGACAGATGTTTTTC,CACDTGSFYSWDTRQMFF